This entry lists 30 T cell receptor beta chains sequenced from one sample in a study of shared clonotypes between healthy human individuals. Sequenced by immunoSEQ multiplex PCR; TCRdb stores in-frame clones only, minus some. This table has under 600,000 clones, approximately 94% appearing once. The sequenced material came from naive CD4+ T cells sorted from blood. Noted subset: CD45RA+ positively selected. These receptors were obtained from a woman between 25 and 40 years old in good health.

This clone came up once. V and J are TRBV4-1 and TRBJ2-7, with a weak D call TRBD2 (5 bases). The germline V and J ends were trimmed by 0 bases and 2 bases, with 17 bases remaining between them. The CDR3 loop spans 17 amino acids. Germline loops: CDR1 MGHRA, CDR2 YSYEKL. The CDR3 DNA reads as TGCGCCAGCAGCCAAGATCCTCGCCCAAGCGGCGCCTACGAGCAGTACTTC. Its protein is CASSQDPRPSGAYEQYF.

This chain joins TRBV14 and TRBJ1-4, with 9 bases aligning to TRBD1. V lost 8 bases and J lost 6; bases outside the gene matches: 7. Germline assignment: CDR1 SGHDN and CDR2 FVKESK. CDR3 length equals 14 residues. The CDR3 DNA reads as TGTGCCAGCTCTACCGGGACAGGGTATGAAAAACTGTTTTTT. Protein product: CASSTGTGYEKLFF.

This chain links TRBV5-1 with TRBJ2-7; TRBD1 matches 8 bases. The CDR3 runs 12 residues. V shed 5 bases and J 6 bases; nucleotides not matched to a gene: 4. Germline V gives CDR1 SGHRS, CDR2 YFSETQ. The CDR3 loop reads CASSRQGREQYF. DNA of the CDR3: TGCGCCAGCAGTCGACAGGGGCGCGAGCAGTACTTC.

This chain uses TRBV5-1 with TRBJ2-1; D not resolved. V lost 0 bases, J lost 6 bases, and 7 bases lay in between. Germline-derived CDR1 and CDR2 are SGHRS and YFSETQ. The CDR3 sequence is 13 residues long. CDR3 bases: TGCGCCAGCAGCTTGGAAGGGCGCAATGAGCAGTTCTTC. It codes for CASSLEGRNEQFF.

The V gene is TRBV2, the J gene TRBJ1-4; perhaps TRBD1 as D (5 bases). V lost 2 bases and J 3 bases, leaving 10 bases between the germline ends. The CDR3 loop spans 15 amino acids. The germline V gene has CDR1 SNHLY and CDR2 FYNNEI. The CDR3 DNA sequence: TGTGCCAGCAGTGAACAGGGTTCGGCTAATGAAAAACTGTTTTTT. It encodes CASSEQGSANEKLFF.

The chain has TRBV25-1 and TRBJ2-5; 9 bases align to TRBD2. The CDR3 loop spans 17 amino acids. CDR1 and CDR2 from the germline V gene are MGHDK and SYGVNS. V gave up 1 base and J gave up 2 bases; unmatched junction bases: 8. The CDR3 spells CASSELSSGSGQETQYF. For the CDR3, the DNA is TGTGCCAGCAGTGAATTGAGTAGCGGGAGCGGTCAAGAGACCCAGTACTTC.

The chain uses TRBV11-2 and TRBJ2-1; TRBD1 is a possible D gene (6 bases). With 4 bases removed from V and 3 bases from J, the gap between germline ends came to 13 bases. CDR1 SGHAT and CDR2 FQNNGV come from the germline V gene. This CDR3 has 15 amino acids. CDR3 loop: CASSSLRGHYNEQFF. The CDR3 DNA reads as TGTGCCAGCAGCTCTCTCCGGGGACACTACAATGAGCAGTTCTTC.

V is TRBV4-2 and J is TRBJ2-7, with a tentative D call TRBD2 (6 bases). Per germline, CDR1 LGHNA and CDR2 YNFKEQ. V dropped 1 base and J dropped 0 bases, with 13 bases sitting between them. The CDR3 is 16 amino acids. The chain's CDR3 is CASSQGGSGSSYEQYF. For the CDR3, the DNA is TGTGCCAGCAGCCAAGGGGGCAGCGGGTCCTCCTACGAGCAGTACTTC.

This rearrangement joins TRBV5-1 to TRBJ1-1, with TRBD1 as a possible D gene (5 bases). Germline CDR1 is SGHRS and CDR2 is YFSETQ. The CDR3 covers 14 residues. V lost 2 bases to trimming and J lost 3 bases, with 11 bases between them. CDR3 in DNA: TGCGCCAGCAGCTTACTGGGGGTCGACACTGAAGCTTTCTTT. This codes for CASSLLGVDTEAFF.

CDR3: CASSIGPVNEKLFF. For the CDR3, the DNA is TGTGCCAGCAGTATAGGGCCAGTCAATGAAAAACTGTTTTTT. The chain has TRBV25-1 and TRBJ1-4; D is unclear. The V gene's germline CDR1 is MGHDK and CDR2 SYGVNS. Trimming removed 5 bases at V and 5 bases at J, with 12 bases between. The length of the CDR3 is 14 residues.

The chain is built from TRBV29-1 and TRBJ1-1; D unclear. Germline loops: CDR1 SQVTM, CDR2 ANQGSEA. V was pared by 7 bases and J by 0 bases, with 6 bases between. The CDR3 has 11 residues. The CDR3 DNA reads as TGCAGCGGCCAGTTGAACACTGAAGCTTTCTTT. Its protein is CSGQLNTEAFF. Based on the CDR3 plus reference TRBV29-1 and TRBJ1-1, the full variable domain is SAVISQKPSRDICQRGTSLTIQCQVDSQVTMMFWYRQQPGQSLTLIATANQGSEATYESGFVIDKFPISRPNLTFSTLTVSNMSPEDSSIYLCSGQLNTEAFFGQGTRLTVV.

The genes are TRBV5-1 and TRBJ1-1; tentatively, D is TRBD1 (6 bases). CDR3 length equals 14 residues. The V end lost 1 base, the J end lost 9 bases, and 16 bases lay between the germline ends. Germline-derived CDR1 and CDR2 are SGHRS and YFSETQ. CDR3 sequence: CASSLTGGGSQAFF. The CDR3 coding sequence is TGCGCCAGCAGCTTGACGGGGGGCGGTTCCCAAGCTTTCTTT.

This clone has only one observation. The gene calls are TRBV6-1 and TRBJ2-7; 12 nucleotides align to TRBD2. The CDR3 covers 13 residues. V shed 9 bases and J 6 bases; nucleotides not matched to a gene: 6. In germline, CDR1 is MNHNS, CDR2 SASEGT. CDR3 residues: CASLAGGVGEQYF. DNA for the CDR3: TGTGCCAGTCTAGCGGGAGGGGTTGGCGAGCAGTACTTC.

J is TRBJ2-5 and V is TRBV28; D may match TRBD1 or TRBD2 (6 bases each). V gave up 8 bases and J gave up 6 bases, with 22 bases separating them. CDR3 size: 15 residues. Per germline, CDR1 MDHEN and CDR2 SYDVKM. For the CDR3, the DNA is TGTGCCAGCGCCCCCGACGTGGGGGGCGGACAGACCCAGTACTTC. It translates to CASAPDVGGGQTQYF. Filled out from reference TRBV28 and TRBJ2-5, the complete variable domain reads DVKVTQSSRYLVKRTGEKVFLECVQDMDHENMFWYRQDPGLGLRLIYFSYDVKMKEKGDIPEGYSVSREKKERFSLILESASTNQTSMYLCASAPDVGGGQTQYFGPGTRLLVL.

The rearrangement joins TRBV9 to TRBJ2-3, with 12 bases matching TRBD2. The junction had 4 bases not matched to a gene; V was cut back by 2 bases and J by 0 bases. The CDR3 covers 17 residues. Germline CDR1 is SGDLS and CDR2 is YYNGEE. CDR3 coding DNA: TGTGCCAGCAGCGTGGGGACTAGCGGGTTCAGCACAGATACGCAGTATTTT. As protein: CASSVGTSGFSTDTQYF. The variable domain in full, with the rest retrieved from reference TRBV9 and TRBJ2-3, is DSGVTQTPKHLITATGQRVTLRCSPRSGDLSVYWYQQSLDQGLQFLIQYYNGEERAKGNILERFSAQQFPDLHSELNLSSLELGDSALYFCASSVGTSGFSTDTQYFGPGTRLTVL.

The J gene is TRBJ2-7, the V gene TRBV11-2; 7 nucleotides agree with TRBD2. J gave up 4 bases and V 3 bases, and 6 bases lay outside the gene matches. This CDR3 has 14 residues. Germline V gene data show CDR1 as SGHAT and CDR2 as FQNNGV. This chain's CDR3 is CASSLKTSWYEQYF. As DNA, the CDR3 is TGTGCCAGCAGCTTGAAGACTAGCTGGTACGAGCAGTACTTC.

The V call is TRBV28, the J call TRBJ2-5; the D gene is possibly TRBD2 (7 bases). The DNA end favors TRBJ2-7, so the J call may be wrong. CDR3 length: 13 residues. Germline V gives CDR1 MDHEN, CDR2 SYDVKM. In nucleotides, the CDR3 is TGTGCCAGCAGTGGGGGGGCCTCCTACGAGCAGTACTTC. Protein product: CASSGGASYEQYF.

The J gene is TRBJ2-7, the V gene TRBV18; TRBD2 might be the D (5 bases). Trimming left V 3 bases short and J 1 base short, with 13 bases between. Germline assignment: CDR1 KGHSH and CDR2 LQKENI. This CDR3 is built from 15 residues. The CDR3 loop reads CASSPRLEGSYEQYF. The CDR3 DNA is TGTGCCAGCTCACCCCGTCTTGAGGGATCCTACGAGCAGTACTTC.

This chain links TRBV6-1 with TRBJ1-5; D remains unclear. The V gene lost 8 bases and the J gene lost 9 bases, with 17 bases spanning the gap. In germline, CDR1 is MNHNS, CDR2 SASEGT. The CDR3 contains 13 residues. The CDR3 coding sequence is TGTGCCAGCCGTGTAACAATGACCGGGCCCCAGCATTTT. Translated: CASRVTMTGPQHF.

The chain links TRBV28 to TRBJ1-2; weak D call: TRBD1 (6 bases). V was pared by 6 bases and J by 4 bases, with 12 bases between. Germline lookup yields CDR1 MDHEN and CDR2 SYDVKM. The CDR3 loop spans 13 amino acids. The CDR3 is CASRSGTLYGYTF. The CDR3 nucleotides are TGTGCCAGCAGGTCCGGGACACTCTATGGCTACACCTTC.

Worth noting for this clone: Other DNA sequences in the same sample also yield this CDR3. J is TRBJ1-3 and V is TRBV28; tentatively, D is TRBD1 (6 bases). This CDR3 has 14 amino acids. V was cut by 5 bases and J by 2 bases, with 10 bases left in between. Looked up from germline, CDR1 is MDHEN and CDR2 is SYDVKM. CDR3: CASSPGGPGNTIYF. The CDR3 bases are TGTGCCAGCAGTCCTGGGGGGCCTGGAAACACCATATATTTT.

This chain's CDR3 is CASSLSAGTGSRNIQYF. The CDR3 DNA is TGTGCCAGCAGTTTATCCGCCGGGACAGGGAGTCGAAACATTCAGTACTTC. The chain employs TRBV28 and TRBJ2-4, with TRBD1 matching 9 bases. J was trimmed by 6 bases and V by 1 base; bases with no gene match: 10. The CDR3 sequence is 17 residues long. Germline CDR1 MDHEN, CDR2 SYDVKM.

This clone was counted a single time. The CDR3 DNA sequence: TGTGCCAGCAGCTTGGGGGGAGGTGTCGGCTACACCTTC. It translates to CASSLGGGVGYTF. This chain links TRBV5-4 with TRBJ1-2; D is ambiguous. Germline V lookup: CDR1 SGHNT, CDR2 YYREEE (reference sequence). This CDR3 has 13 residues. Trimming cost V 0 bases and J 8 bases, with 11 bases left between them.

V and J are TRBV5-1 and TRBJ1-5, with a possible D match to TRBD1 (6 bases). This CDR3 has 15 amino acids. Germline CDR1 reads SGHRS; CDR2 reads YFSETQ. Trimming pared 1 base from V and 6 bases from J, leaving 14 bases between. The CDR3 spells CASSLISGGGQPQHF. The CDR3 DNA reads as TGCGCCAGCAGCTTGATTTCGGGGGGCGGTCAGCCCCAGCATTTT.

This chain joins TRBV28 and TRBJ1-1; unclear D gene. Germline lookup yields CDR1 MDHEN and CDR2 SYDVKM. Trimming stripped 5 bases from V and 0 bases from J, with 7 bases between. CDR3 size: 13 residues. Written as DNA, the CDR3 is TGTGCCAGCAGTCTACTATTGAACACTGAAGCTTTCTTT. Protein sequence: CASSLLLNTEAFF.

As regards this clone: Other DNA sequences in this specimen translate into the identical CDR3. V gene TRBV5-1 combines with J gene TRBJ2-7; TRBD1 might be the D (6 bases). The CDR3 runs 13 residues. V was shortened by 4 bases and J by 1 base, with 9 bases between the two germline ends. Per the germline V gene, CDR1 is SGHRS and CDR2 is YFSETQ. DNA for the CDR3: TGCGCCAGCAGCCCTGGACAGTCCTACGAGCAGTACTTC. Encoded protein: CASSPGQSYEQYF. Variable domain in full (rest from reference TRBV5-1 and TRBJ2-7): KAGVTQTPRYLIKTRGQQVTLSCSPISGHRSVSWYQQTPGQGLQFLFEYFSETQRNKGNFPGRFSGRQFSNSRSEMNVSTLELGDSALYLCASSPGQSYEQYFGPGTRLTVT.

This sequence joins TRBV19 and TRBJ2-3; tentatively, D is TRBD1 or TRBD2 (6 bases each). The CDR3 spans 14 residues. CDR1 is LNHDA, CDR2 SQIVND, per germline (reference sequence). Trimming removed 5 bases at V and 5 bases at J, with 14 bases between. CDR3 in DNA: TGTGCCAGTAGTTCACAGGGAGGTGAAGATACGCAGTATTTT. This gives the protein CASSSQGGEDTQYF.

This chain connects TRBV6-8 to TRBJ1-2, with a tentative D call TRBD1 (6 bases). Germline-derived CDR1 and CDR2 are MNHGY and SAAAGT. With 8 bases removed from V and 2 bases from J, the gap between germline ends came to 18 bases. CDR3 length: 15 residues. In DNA form, the CDR3 reads TGTGCCAGCGGGACCTCGGACAGAATAAACTATGGCTACACCTTC. Translating it yields CASGTSDRINYGYTF.

The V and J genes are TRBV19 and TRBJ2-3; D unresolved. Germline assignment: CDR1 LNHDA and CDR2 SQIVND (reference sequence). The CDR3 runs to 16 residues. The V gene lost 9 bases and the J gene lost 2 bases, with 21 bases spanning the gap. The CDR3 region has the DNA TGTGCCAGACCCTCCAGTCTGAGTATAGACACAGATACGCAGTATTTT. Translation: CARPSSLSIDTDTQYF.

The CDR3 DNA reads as TGTGCCAGCACAACAGGGGACGGAAACACCATATATTTT. Translating gives CASTTGDGNTIYF. The genes are TRBV2 and TRBJ1-3; 7 nucleotides match TRBD1. Germline CDR1 is SNHLY and CDR2 is FYNNEI. The CDR3 has 13 residues. V lost 7 bases, J lost 4 bases, and 4 bases stayed unmatched.